This TCR beta chain was obtained from a study of cytomegalovirus exposure and HLA in healthy donors. Both 60 Vbeta primers and 13 Jbeta primers went into the PCR. This table comes from immunoSEQ multiplex PCR, and its TCRdb copy is limited to in-frame clones, with some not included. The sample includes 90,000 to 120,000 clones, 60% to 80% of them seen just once. The ends lost 4 bases at V and 4 bases at J; junction bases unmatched: 7. From germline, CDR1 is LGHNA and CDR2 YSLEER. This CDR3 is 15 amino acids long. This receptor was taken from a man aged 18-30 years in good health and CMV-seronegative. Sequenced: PBMCs. The rearrangement links TRBV4-3 to TRBJ1-2; 9 nucleotides agree with TRBD1. The CDR3 bases are TGCGCCAGCAGCCGTGCACAGGGGGCCAGCTATGGCTACACCTTC. Translating it yields CASSRAQGASYGYTF.